The 7 T cell receptor beta chains listed next were all sequenced from one sample in a study of T cell responses to AZD1222 COVID-19 vaccine. The repertoire was sequenced with immunoSEQ multiplex PCR; TCRdb's copy has only in-frame clones and lacks some. The sample has about 200,000 clones, about 94% seen once. The sequences come from peripheral blood, collected 28 days after the second dose of the MenACWY control vaccine. These receptors were taken from an adult who received the MenACWY meningococcal vaccine as a control.

The chain recombines TRBV25-1 with TRBJ2-2, with D unclear. Trimming pared 4 bases from V and 3 bases from J, leaving 15 bases between. The CDR3 consists of 16 residues. Germline CDR1 MGHDK, CDR2 SYGVNS. CDR3 sequence: CASSVDSLGYTGELFF. CDR3 nucleotide sequence: TGTGCCAGCAGTGTGGATAGTTTGGGCTACACCGGGGAGCTGTTTTTT. The full variable domain, rest sourced from reference TRBV25-1 and TRBJ2-2, is EADIYQTPRYLVIGTGKKITLECSQTMGHDKMYWYQQDPGMELHLIHYSYGVNSTEKGDLSSESTVSRIRTEHFPLTLESARPSHTSQYLCASSVDSLGYTGELFFGEGSRLTVL.

V gene TRBV19 combines with J gene TRBJ1-1; 9 bases agree with TRBD1. The CDR3 totals 14 residues. Unmatched junction bases numbered 7, after V lost 6 bases and J lost 5 bases. CDR1 LNHDA and CDR2 SQIVND come from the germline V gene (reference sequence). The DNA of the CDR3 is TGTGCCAGTAGAAACAGGGGGCGAGGGACTGAAGCTTTCTTT. This gives the protein CASRNRGRGTEAFF.

Comment on this clone: The DNA is left out, because the CDR3 cannot be placed on it with certainty; the CDR3 is given as TCRdb lists it. CDR3: CSVARGTDFGVRYF. This sequence joins TRBV29-1 and TRBJ2-7; the table's D call TRBD2 went unverified against the DNA. Germline CDR1 SQVTM, CDR2 ANQGSEA. The CDR3 contains 14 residues when both ends are counted.

V is TRBV9 and J is TRBJ2-2; a possible D gene is TRBD1 (5 bases). The CDR3 has 19 residues. Trimming removed 4 bases at V and 0 bases at J, with 22 bases between. Germline values: CDR1 SGDLS, CDR2 YYNGEE. The CDR3: CASSHPRSTASPNTGELFF. The CDR3 region has the DNA TGTGCCAGCAGCCATCCCCGCTCGACAGCTTCCCCGAACACCGGGGAGCTGTTTTTT. Full variable domain (missing parts from reference TRBV9 and TRBJ2-2): DSGVTQTPKHLITATGQRVTLRCSPRSGDLSVYWYQQSLDQGLQFLIQYYNGEERAKGNILERFSAQQFPDLHSELNLSSLELGDSALYFCASSHPRSTASPNTGELFFGEGSRLTVL.

CDR3 region: CASSLIENSPLHF. As DNA, the CDR3 is TGTGCCAGCAGTTTGATAGAAAATTCACCCCTCCACTTT. The chain is built from TRBV12-3 or TRBV12-4 and TRBJ1-6; D is unresolved. V lost 3 bases to trimming and J lost 7 bases, with 7 bases between them. This CDR3 has 13 residues.

With regard to this clone: One end of the junction fails to match germline, which may point to a read error. The V and J genes are TRBV18 and TRBJ1-1, with no clear D. Germline CDR1 KGHSH, CDR2 LQKENI. There are 11 residues in the CDR3. CDR3 in amino acids: CASSIGTEAFF. The CDR3 DNA sequence: TGTGCCAGCTCGATTGGCACTGAGGCTTTCTTT.

The gene calls are TRBV27 and TRBJ1-2; D call uncertain. Germline-derived CDR1 and CDR2 are MNHEY and SMNVEV (reference sequence). The V end lost 2 bases, the J end lost 4 bases, and 17 bases lay between the germline ends. The CDR3 length is 16 residues. For the CDR3, the DNA is TGTGCCAGCAGTTTACGCTCGGCCCCCCGAGGCTATGGCTACACCTTC. The encoded protein is CASSLRSAPRGYGYTF.